These 31 T cell receptor beta chains were all obtained from the same sample, sequenced in a study of identical twins. One entry per CDR3 protein results from TCRdb running MiXCR on the 5' RACE reads. The sample records around 340,000 distinct CDR3 sequences, 9% to 15% being singletons. The same sample was also studied in work on yellow fever vaccine responses in identical twins.

Material: CD8+ T cells sorted from blood. Source of these receptors: a woman younger than 35 in good health.

This clonotype was counted many times. The chain combines TRBV12-3 or TRBV12-4 with TRBJ2-1; perhaps TRBD2 as D (6 bases). V was cut by 3 bases and J by 8 bases, with 8 bases left in between. The CDR3 runs 12 residues. CDR3 nucleotides: TGTGCCAGCAGTTTTCAGCGGGATGAGCAGTTCTTC. Translating gives CASSFQRDEQFF.

This clonotype was counted at least ten times. The chain joins TRBV12-3 or TRBV12-4 to TRBJ2-5; either TRBD1 or TRBD2 may fit D (5 bases each). V was shortened by 2 bases and J by 4 bases, with 14 bases between the two germline ends. The CDR3 is made up of 15 amino acids. The CDR3 DNA reads as TGTGCCAGCAGTTTAAGCACCTCGGGGACAGAGACCCAGTACTTC. Translated, it gives CASSLSTSGTETQYF.

The chain uses TRBV15 and TRBJ2-7; TRBD1 matches at 9 bases. CDR3 size: 14 residues. Germline trimming cut 6 bases from V and 5 bases from J; bases unmatched to any gene: 8. Germline V lookup: CDR1 LNHNV, CDR2 YYDKDF (reference sequence). The CDR3 DNA reads TGTGCCACCAGACCGGACAGGGGACAGGACGAGCAGTACGTC. It translates to CATRPDRGQDEQYV.

Comment on this clonotype: The germline gene is not matched at one end of the junction; a read error may be the cause. V and J are TRBV5-5 and TRBJ2-6; the D is unclear. The CDR3 extends over 14 amino acids. The V gene's germline CDR1 is SGHKS and CDR2 YYEKEE (reference sequence). The CDR3, as DNA: TGTGCCTGCAGCTTGGTCTCTGGGGCCAACGTCCTGACTTTC. It yields the protein CACSLVSGANVLTF.

This clonotype appeared many times. CDR3 residues: CASSQAVRQDDEQFF. CDR3 DNA sequence: TGCGCCAGCAGCCAAGCAGTCAGGCAGGACGATGAGCAGTTCTTC. The genes are TRBV4-1 and TRBJ2-1; D gene unclear. Trimming stripped 1 base from V and 8 bases from J, with 15 bases between. CDR1 is MGHRA and CDR2 is YSYEKL in the germline V gene. The CDR3 has 15 amino acids.

This clonotype has at least ten counts. This chain connects TRBV7-8 to TRBJ2-2; TRBD2 might be the D (6 bases). The CDR3 is made up of 16 amino acids. Germline CDR1 and CDR2: SGHVS and FQNEAQ. Trimming cost V 5 bases and J 7 bases, with 20 bases left between them. CDR3 DNA: TGTGCCAGCAGCCCAGAAGGTCCTAGCGTGGTCGGGGAGCTGTTTTTT. This sequence encodes CASSPEGPSVVGELFF.

This clonotype came up a few times. This chain uses TRBV13 with TRBJ2-5; D not certain. CDR3 length equals 14 residues. From germline, CDR1 is PRHDT and CDR2 FYEKMQ (reference sequence). Trimming stripped 5 bases from V and 0 bases from J, with 10 bases between. In nucleotides, the CDR3 is TGTGCCAGCAGCCTTACTACCAACCAAGAGACCCAGTACTTC. Translation gives CASSLTTNQETQYF.

This clonotype was counted between two and nine times. V is TRBV3-1 and J is TRBJ2-1; 14 positions agree with TRBD2. Germline V gives CDR1 LGHDT, CDR2 YNNKEL (reference sequence). The CDR3 sequence is 21 residues long. V shed 1 base, J shed 2 bases, and the junction held 13 bases outside the gene matches. In nucleotides, the CDR3 is TGTGCCAGCAGCCAAGCGATATTGGGGACTAGCGGGGGTCCACCCTACAATGAGCAGTTCTTC. Translation: CASSQAILGTSGGPPYNEQFF.

This clonotype was seen a single time. The J gene is TRBJ2-7, the V gene TRBV24-1; D gene unclear. V lost 3 bases and J lost 7, with 15 bases in between. Germline V lookup: CDR1 KGHDR, CDR2 SFDVKD. The CDR3 runs to 14 residues. The CDR3 sequence is CATSDPYVGSEQYF. In nucleotides, the CDR3 is TGTGCCACCAGTGATCCCTACGTAGGGTCTGAGCAGTACTTC.

This clonotype appeared a few times. The chain uses TRBV2 and TRBJ2-1, with 15 bases matching TRBD2. CDR3 length: 15 amino acids. The germline gives CDR1 SNHLY, CDR2 FYNNEI. Trimming took 6 bases from V and 7 from J; bases not matched to a gene: 4. Here the CDR3 reads CASREGLAGGNEQFF. The CDR3 DNA reads TGTGCCAGCAGAGAGGGACTAGCGGGAGGTAATGAGCAGTTCTTC.

V gene TRBV6-5 combines with J gene TRBJ1-1; D is perhaps TRBD1 (5 bases). Trimming took 7 bases from V and 0 from J, leaving 15 bases between them. Germline assignment: CDR1 MNHEY and CDR2 SVGAGI. The CDR3 sequence is 15 residues long. The CDR3 coding sequence is TGTGCCAGCACCCCAAAGGGACGGGTGAACACTGAAGCTTTCTTT. Its translation is CASTPKGRVNTEAFF.

This rearrangement joins TRBV2 to TRBJ2-5; D not resolved. V lost 4 bases and J lost 5, with 11 bases in between. The CDR3 runs 13 residues. Germline CDR1 is SNHLY and CDR2 is FYNNEI. The CDR3: CASSGSPGETQYF. CDR3 nucleotides: TGTGCCAGCAGTGGGAGCCCTGGGGAGACCCAGTACTTC.

The V gene is TRBV4-2, the J gene TRBJ1-2; TRBD1 matches 8 bases. After removal of 4 bases from V and 7 bases from J, the junction contained 11 bases not matched to a gene. Germline V CDR1 and CDR2: LGHNA, YNFKEQ. The CDR3 covers 15 residues. CDR3 coding DNA: TGTGCCAGCAGCCCCGATGGAGCAGGGGGCGGTGGCTACACCTTC. Translated: CASSPDGAGGGGYTF.

This clonotype was picked up a small number of times. The chain is built from TRBV11-2 and TRBJ1-1; D not resolved. There are 14 residues in the CDR3. V lost 5 bases, J lost 3 bases, and 13 bases lay in between. Germline V gene data show CDR1 as SGHAT and CDR2 as FQNNGV. The CDR3 loop is CASSSGRPDTEAFF. CDR3 coding DNA: TGTGCCAGCAGCAGCGGTCGGCCTGACACTGAAGCTTTCTTT.

This clonotype showed up just a few times. The V call is TRBV4-1, the J call TRBJ2-1, with 7 bases fitting TRBD1. Germline assignment: CDR1 MGHRA and CDR2 YSYEKL. The CDR3 sequence is 15 residues long. With 5 bases clipped from V and 5 bases from J, the junction kept 9 bases outside the gene matches. CDR3 coding DNA: TGCGCCAGCAGCTTCAGAAGGGACAGCGACAATGAGCAGTTCTTC. Its translation is CASSFRRDSDNEQFF.

This clonotype was detected only a few times. J is TRBJ2-7 and V is TRBV29-1, with TRBD1 as a possible D gene (6 bases). In germline, CDR1 is SQVTM, CDR2 ANQGSEA. This CDR3 region has 11 residues. Trimming stripped 4 bases from V and 4 bases from J, with 8 bases between. The CDR3: CSVVQGYEQYF. The CDR3, as DNA: TGCAGCGTTGTACAGGGTTACGAGCAGTACTTC.

About this clonotype: This may stem from a read error, because a much larger clone lies one nucleotide away. This chain uses TRBV15 with TRBJ2-1; D remains unclear. This CDR3 region has 13 residues. Germline loops: CDR1 LNHNV, CDR2 YYDKDF (reference sequence). V lost 3 bases and J lost 3, with 6 bases in between. This CDR3 is CATSSADYNEQFF. DNA of the CDR3: TGTGCCACCAGCAGTGCGGACTACAATGAGCAGTTCTTC.

This clonotype was counted only a few times. The chain uses TRBV6-5 and TRBJ2-3, with D unclear. The CDR3 runs 15 residues. Germline values: CDR1 MNHEY, CDR2 SVGAGI. Trimming removed 2 bases from V and 2 bases from J, with 11 bases in between. CDR3 bases: TGTGCCAGCAGTTACGCCCCCTGGACCACAGATACGCAGTATTTT. Translated, it gives CASSYAPWTTDTQYF.

The sample holds a few counts of this clonotype. The chain is built from TRBV5-5 and TRBJ2-1, with D perhaps TRBD2 (6 bases). From germline, CDR1 is SGHKS and CDR2 YYEKEE (reference sequence). V gave up 3 bases and J gave up 0 bases, with 10 bases separating them. The CDR3 is 15 amino acids. The DNA of the CDR3 is TGTGCCAGCAGCTGGGACTTGGCCTCCTACAATGAGCAGTTCTTC. It codes for CASSWDLASYNEQFF. The entire variable domain, with the rest obtained from reference TRBV5-5 and TRBJ2-1, is as follows: DAGVTQSPTHLIKTRGQQVTLRCSPISGHKSVSWYQQVLGQGPQFIFQYYEKEERGRGNFPDRFSARQFPNYSSELNVNALLLGDSALYLCASSWDLASYNEQFFGPGTRLTVL.

This clonotype was recorded a few times. The rearrangement joins TRBV28 to TRBJ2-5; a weak D match, TRBD1 (5 bases). Germline values: CDR1 MDHEN, CDR2 SYDVKM. V lost 1 base, J lost 4 bases, and 19 bases lay in between. The CDR3 contains 17 residues. As DNA, the CDR3 is TGTGCCAGCAGTTTATCCCCAGAGCGCTTCCAGGGAGAGACCCAGTACTTC. It translates to CASSLSPERFQGETQYF.

This clonotype was detected a few times. V and J are TRBV4-2 and TRBJ2-3; no firm D call. The CDR3 totals 14 residues. The germline V and J ends were trimmed by 3 bases and 0 bases, with 7 bases remaining between them. CDR1 and CDR2 (germline): LGHNA, YNFKEQ. CDR3 nucleotide sequence: TGTGCCAGCAGCCAGGACCGTAGCACAGATACGCAGTATTTT. Amino acids: CASSQDRSTDTQYF.

This clonotype appeared a few times. The J gene is TRBJ1-1, the V gene TRBV29-1; tentatively, D is TRBD1 (6 bases). CDR1 is SQVTM and CDR2 is ANQGSEA in the germline V gene. The CDR3 has 14 amino acids. Trimming removed 5 bases at V and 0 bases at J, with 13 bases between. CDR3 residues: CSVFLGGMNTEAFF. CDR3 in DNA: TGCAGCGTTTTTTTGGGGGGCATGAACACTGAAGCTTTCTTT.

The chain couples TRBV7-9 to TRBJ2-1, with D perhaps TRBD2 (6 bases). Trimming left V 5 bases short and J 5 bases short, with 16 bases between. The CDR3 is 15 amino acids. Germline V gene sequence: CDR1 SEHNR, CDR2 FQNEAQ (reference sequence). The CDR3 DNA follows: TGTGCCAGCAGCAAAGCCCATAGCGGACACAATGAGCAGTTCTTC. Its protein product is CASSKAHSGHNEQFF.

A few counts support this clonotype. The chain is built from TRBV29-1 and TRBJ2-3; 7 bases match TRBD2. Germline V gives CDR1 SQVTM, CDR2 ANQGSEA. The trim removed 7 bases at V and 2 bases at J, leaving 12 bases unmatched. The CDR3 is 15 residues long. CDR3 coding DNA: TGCAGCGCCCTGGGGCTAGCGGAGTCCACAGATACGCAGTATTTT. Its protein product is CSALGLAESTDTQYF.

This clonotype was recorded at least ten times. V is TRBV28 and J is TRBJ2-5; TRBD2 agrees at 11 bases. Trimming at V came to 4 bases and at J to 5 bases, leaving 12 bases not matched to a gene. The germline gives CDR1 MDHEN, CDR2 SYDVKM. The CDR3 has 17 residues. The DNA of the CDR3 is TGTGCCAGCAGTTCCTCTAGCGGGGGGCGATTGGGGGAGACCCAGTACTTC. Amino acids: CASSSSSGGRLGETQYF.

The chain links TRBV3-1 to TRBJ2-1; no firm D call. V was cut by 2 bases and J by 4 bases, with 12 bases left in between. The CDR3 sequence is 15 residues long. The V gene's germline CDR1 is LGHDT and CDR2 YNNKEL (reference sequence). The chain's CDR3 is CASSQPYFSYNEQFF. Here the CDR3 DNA reads TGTGCCAGCAGCCAACCCTACTTTTCATACAATGAGCAGTTCTTC.

The chain is built from TRBV20-1 and TRBJ1-2; D remains ambiguous. Trimming stripped 0 bases from V and 5 bases from J, with 10 bases between. Germline loops: CDR1 DFQATT, CDR2 SNEGSKA (reference sequence). The CDR3 length is 13 residues. The CDR3 DNA follows: TGCAGTGCTAGAGATGAGGCGGATTATGGCTACACCTTC. Encoded protein: CSARDEADYGYTF.

The V gene is TRBV7-9, the J gene TRBJ2-2, with D unresolved. V was pared by 5 bases and J by 7 bases, with 5 bases between. The germline CDR1 and CDR2 sequences are SEHNR and FQNEAQ (reference sequence). The CDR3 has 11 residues. The CDR3 DNA is TGTGCCAGCAGCGAAAGCGGGGAGCTGTTTTTT. Translating gives CASSESGELFF.

This clonotype has ten or more counts. The CDR3 sequence is CASSPRTSGYEQYF. As DNA, the CDR3 is TGTGCCAGCAGCCCCCGGACTAGCGGATACGAGCAGTACTTC. The rearrangement links TRBV9 to TRBJ2-7, with 10 bases matching TRBD2. Germline assignment: CDR1 SGDLS and CDR2 YYNGEE. The CDR3 is made up of 14 amino acids. The J segment lost 4 bases and the V segment lost 4 bases, leaving 5 bases of the junction unmatched.

The chain carries TRBV28 and TRBJ2-2, with D perhaps TRBD1 (5 bases). Germline CDR1 MDHEN, CDR2 SYDVKM. Trimming cost V 3 bases and J 0 bases, with 8 bases left between them. The CDR3 spans 15 residues. The CDR3: CASSFKDTNTGELFF. The CDR3 coding sequence is TGTGCCAGCAGTTTCAAGGACACGAACACCGGGGAGCTGTTTTTT.

This clonotype was recorded at least ten times. The gene calls are TRBV10-3 and TRBJ2-7; 7 bases line up with TRBD2. Germline CDR1 reads ENHRY; CDR2 reads SYGVKD. CDR3 size: 15 residues. After removal of 5 bases from V and 1 base from J, the junction contained 8 bases not matched to a gene. CDR3 region: CAISSSGDTSYEQYF. The CDR3 region has the DNA TGTGCCATCAGTTCTAGCGGAGATACATCCTACGAGCAGTACTTC.